The 31 T cell receptor beta chains in this list originate from one sample, sequenced in a study of T-cell reconstitution after alpha-beta-depleted transplantation in children. Unique molecular identifiers were incorporated into the prepared TCRbeta library. TCRdb called the PCR reads again in MiXCR, with one record for every CDR3 protein. Here the sample spans some 240,000 distinct CDR3 sequences, around 9.7% being singletons. Sequencing used PBMCs from the stem cell graft donor, obtained from the stem cell graft. The receptors originated from a human donor who donated a stem cell graft to a child with SCID.

In its sample, this clonotype was seen many times. The rearrangement uses TRBV28 and TRBJ2-5, with 8 bases aligning to TRBD2. This CDR3 contains 14 residues. Germline CDR1 and CDR2: MDHEN and SYDVKM. The V segment lost 6 bases and the J segment 4 bases; nucleotides outside the gene matches: 7. This chain's CDR3 is CASSSGLEIETQYF. DNA of the CDR3: TGTGCCAGCAGCTCGGGACTAGAGATAGAGACCCAGTACTTC.

At least ten counts were recorded for this clonotype. The chain couples TRBV6-5 to TRBJ1-4; weak D call: TRBD1 (6 bases). The V end was cut by 2 bases, the J end by 8 bases, with 15 bases between. Germline loops: CDR1 MNHEY, CDR2 SVGAGI. The length of the CDR3 is 15 residues. CDR3 nucleotides: TGTGCCAGCAGTTACCTTCGGGGGGCGCAGGAAAAACTGTTTTTT. It is translated as CASSYLRGAQEKLFF.

In its sample, this clonotype was seen many times. This chain uses TRBV20-1 with TRBJ2-7, with D perhaps TRBD1 (5 bases). V dropped 6 bases and J dropped 3 bases, with 15 bases sitting between them. This CDR3 has 13 residues. CDR1 is DFQATT, CDR2 SNEGSKA, per germline (reference sequence). The DNA for the CDR3 is TGCAGTGCCCCGGGCCAAGGGGACTACGAGCAGTACTTC. It codes for CSAPGQGDYEQYF.

This clonotype was picked up many times. The chain is built from TRBV5-1 and TRBJ2-2; D might be TRBD2 (6 bases). Germline V CDR1 and CDR2: SGHRS, YFSETQ. The CDR3 contains 14 residues. Trimming cost V 0 bases and J 4 bases, with 7 bases left between them. CDR3 residues: CASSLVLATGELFF. CDR3 bases: TGCGCCAGCAGCTTGGTACTAGCCACCGGGGAGCTGTTTTTT.

This clonotype occurred many times. The chain uses TRBV5-1 and TRBJ2-1, with D unresolved. Germline V lookup: CDR1 SGHRS, CDR2 YFSETQ. V gave up 0 bases and J gave up 3 bases, with 7 bases separating them. CDR3 length equals 14 residues. CDR3 sequence: CASSLAGLYNEQFF. CDR3 bases: TGCGCCAGCAGCTTGGCCGGGCTCTACAATGAGCAGTTCTTC.

This clonotype was found many times. This chain connects TRBV5-1 to TRBJ2-5, with 13 positions matching TRBD2. The CDR3 spans 19 residues. Germline CDR1 SGHRS, CDR2 YFSETQ. V dropped 0 bases and J dropped 0; count of bases not matched to a gene: 8. CDR3 amino acids: CASSLAEITSGGDQETQYF. CDR3 nucleotide sequence: TGCGCCAGCAGCTTGGCCGAAATTACTAGCGGGGGGGACCAAGAGACCCAGTACTTC.

Comment on this clonotype: Mismatch with germline at one junction end may stem from a read error. The genes are TRBV24-1 and TRBJ2-3, with D perhaps TRBD1 (7 bases). This CDR3 contains 18 residues. Germline lookup yields CDR1 KGHDR and CDR2 SFDVKD. The CDR3 coding sequence is TGTGCCACCAGTGATCGGACTAACGGGGTGAGGGGGACAGATTCGCAGTATTTT. Translated: CATSDRTNGVRGTDSQYF.

The table lists this clonotype with many counts. V usage is TRBV15 and J usage is TRBJ2-3; D gene ambiguous. V was cut by 0 bases and J by 6 bases, with 7 bases left in between. The germline V gene encodes CDR1 LNHNV and CDR2 YYDKDF (reference sequence). The CDR3 runs 13 residues. This CDR3 is CATSRDLRDTQYF. In nucleotides, the CDR3 is TGTGCCACCAGCAGAGACTTAAGGGATACGCAGTATTTT.

This clonotype was seen more than once but under ten times. V usage is TRBV7-3 and J usage is TRBJ2-3; D call uncertain. The ends were cut back, 1 base at V and 6 bases at J, with 14 bases in the middle. The CDR3 is 15 amino acids. Germline assignment: CDR1 SGHTA and CDR2 FQGTGA. CDR3 bases: TGTGCCAGCAGCTTAAGAGGCCCGGAAAGGGATACGCAGTATTTT. This sequence encodes CASSLRGPERDTQYF.

This clonotype has only a few counts. The V call is TRBV14, the J call TRBJ2-1, with 13 bases identical to TRBD2. The CDR3 runs to 22 residues. J gave up 5 bases and V 0 bases, and 19 bases lay outside the gene matches. In germline, CDR1 is SGHDN, CDR2 FVKESK. The CDR3 spells CASSQEGAGPLPGLAGNNEQFF. The CDR3 nucleotides read TGTGCCAGCAGCCAAGAGGGGGCCGGCCCACTTCCGGGACTAGCGGGGAACAATGAGCAGTTCTTC.

Notes on this clonotype: Its ends do not fully match the called genes, so a read error is possible. V usage is TRBV5-1 and J usage is TRBJ2-7; either TRBD1 or TRBD2 may fit D (6 bases each). The CDR3 totals 16 residues. Germline lookup yields CDR1 SGHRS and CDR2 YFSETQ. DNA for the CDR3: TGCGCCAGCAGCCCTTGGCCCCGGGGGCGGCGTTACGAGCAGCACTTC. Translation gives CASSPWPRGRRYEQHF. The full variable domain, completed using reference TRBV5-1 and TRBJ2-7, is KAGVTQTPRYLIKTRGQQVTLSCSPISGHRSVSWYQQTPGQGLQFLFEYFSETQRNKGNFPGRFSGRQFSNSRSEMNVSTLELGDSALYLCASSPWPRGRRYEQHFGPGTRLTVT.

This clonotype was recorded at least ten times. The rearrangement joins TRBV5-1 to TRBJ1-5; D is perhaps TRBD1 (6 bases). The germline gives CDR1 SGHRS, CDR2 YFSETQ. The ends were cut back, 2 bases at V and 4 bases at J, with 10 bases in the middle. The CDR3 length is 14 residues. The CDR3 DNA sequence: TGCGCCAGCAGCTTTGGGACACCAAATCAGCCCCAGCATTTT. Protein: CASSFGTPNQPQHF. Full variable domain (missing parts from reference TRBV5-1 and TRBJ1-5): KAGVTQTPRYLIKTRGQQVTLSCSPISGHRSVSWYQQTPGQGLQFLFEYFSETQRNKGNFPGRFSGRQFSNSRSEMNVSTLELGDSALYLCASSFGTPNQPQHFGDGTRLSIL.

This clonotype was counted ten times or more. The J gene is TRBJ2-1, the V gene TRBV14; D is perhaps TRBD2 (6 bases). Per the germline V gene, CDR1 is SGHDN and CDR2 is FVKESK. The CDR3 extends over 16 amino acids. V was shortened by 1 base and J by 6 bases, with 16 bases between the two germline ends. CDR3 nucleotides: TGTGCCAGCAGCCAAGTAATAGCGGCGGGAATCAATGAGCAGTTCTTC. Translated, it gives CASSQVIAAGINEQFF.

This clonotype has ten or more counts. This chain uses TRBV18 with TRBJ1-3, with 9 bases fitting TRBD1. CDR3 length: 16 residues. J lost 8 bases, V lost 0 bases, and 8 bases had no gene match. The V gene's germline CDR1 is KGHSH and CDR2 LQKENI. The CDR3 DNA reads as TGTGCCAGCTCACCACCGAAAGGACAGGGGACGGACACCATATATTTT. Its protein product is CASSPPKGQGTDTIYF.

This clonotype has a count of ten or more. V and J are TRBV11-1 and TRBJ2-1, with 11 bases identical to TRBD2. Germline CDR1 SGHAT, CDR2 FQDESV (reference sequence). The CDR3 loop spans 15 amino acids. Unmatched junction bases numbered 5, after V lost 5 bases and J lost 5 bases. The CDR3: CASSRGLAEHNEQFF. CDR3 sequence (DNA): TGTGCCAGCAGCCGGGGACTAGCGGAGCACAATGAGCAGTTCTTC. The full variable domain, with the rest looked up from reference TRBV11-1 and TRBJ2-1, is EAEVAQSPRYKITEKSQAVAFWCDPISGHATLYWYRQILGQGPELLVQFQDESVVDDSQLPKDRFSAERLKGVDSTLKIQPAELGDSAMYLCASSRGLAEHNEQFFGPGTRLTVL.

This clonotype has at least ten counts. The chain couples TRBV12-3 or TRBV12-4 to TRBJ1-6, with TRBD1 matching over 7 bases. This CDR3 is built from 15 residues. The J segment lost 10 bases and the V segment lost 2 bases, leaving 8 bases of the junction unmatched. As DNA, the CDR3 is TGTGCCAGCAGTTTAAGTGACGGGACAGTATCACCCCTCCACTTT. The encoded protein is CASSLSDGTVSPLHF.

This chain connects TRBV7-9 to TRBJ1-5; weak D call: TRBD1 (5 bases). The germline CDR1 and CDR2 sequences are SEHNR and FQNEAQ (reference sequence). This CDR3 is built from 16 residues. Trimming removed 0 bases from V and 3 bases from J, with 12 bases in between. The CDR3 sequence: CASSLAGAQVNQPQHF. Written as DNA, the CDR3 is TGTGCCAGCAGCTTAGCCGGAGCACAGGTCAATCAGCCCCAGCATTTT.

On this clonotype: A much larger clone lies a single base off, so this may be a read error. The chain is built from TRBV7-8 and TRBJ2-1; no clear D. The CDR3 consists of 14 residues. Germline-derived CDR1 and CDR2 are SGHVS and FQNEAQ. CDR3 amino acids: CASSPHGSWNEHFF. As DNA, the CDR3 is TGTGCCAGCAGCCCCCATGGATCGTGGAATGAGCATTTCTTC.

This clonotype was seen many times. This sequence joins TRBV5-1 and TRBJ2-1, with TRBD2 as a possible D gene (7 bases). Germline V gives CDR1 SGHRS, CDR2 YFSETQ. The CDR3 totals 16 residues. Trimming removed 0 bases from V and 5 bases from J, with 15 bases in between. CDR3 region: CASSLAEGGPNNEQFF. The CDR3 DNA reads TGCGCCAGCAGCTTGGCCGAGGGGGGGCCCAACAATGAGCAGTTCTTC. Variable domain in full (rest from reference TRBV5-1 and TRBJ2-1): KAGVTQTPRYLIKTRGQQVTLSCSPISGHRSVSWYQQTPGQGLQFLFEYFSETQRNKGNFPGRFSGRQFSNSRSEMNVSTLELGDSALYLCASSLAEGGPNNEQFFGPGTRLTVL.

This clonotype appeared many times. The chain links TRBV20-1 to TRBJ1-2; D is undetermined. CDR3 size: 14 residues. Germline CDR1 reads DFQATT; CDR2 reads SNEGSKA (reference sequence). V was cut by 1 base and J by 4 bases, with 13 bases left in between. For the CDR3, the DNA is TGCAGTGCTAGAGCTCAGCCGGGAAGCTATGGCTACACCTTC. Translation gives CSARAQPGSYGYTF.

This clonotype was counted at least ten times. The chain combines TRBV5-5 with TRBJ2-1; 9 nucleotides line up with TRBD1. Germline assignment: CDR1 SGHKS and CDR2 YYEKEE (reference sequence). V trimming: 0 bases; J trimming: 8 bases; junction bases outside the gene matches: 15. This CDR3 comprises 18 residues. DNA for the CDR3: TGTGCCAGCAGCTTGGCCACCCCCGGGACAGGGAGGATCGATGAGCAGTTCTTC. Encoded protein: CASSLATPGTGRIDEQFF. Looking up the rest from reference TRBV5-5 and TRBJ2-1 gives the full variable domain: DAGVTQSPTHLIKTRGQQVTLRCSPISGHKSVSWYQQVLGQGPQFIFQYYEKEERGRGNFPDRFSARQFPNYSSELNVNALLLGDSALYLCASSLATPGTGRIDEQFFGPGTRLTVL.

Many counts were recorded for this clonotype. The chain joins TRBV5-1 to TRBJ2-3; unclear D gene. The CDR3 totals 12 residues. CDR1 is SGHRS, CDR2 YFSETQ, per germline. Trimming pared 4 bases from V and 4 bases from J, leaving 7 bases between. The CDR3 here is CASSQPADTQYF. The CDR3 DNA follows: TGCGCCAGCAGCCAGCCTGCAGATACGCAGTATTTT.

The sample holds many counts of this clonotype. V usage is TRBV4-1 and J usage is TRBJ1-4; D is perhaps TRBD1 (6 bases). This CDR3 has 16 residues. The germline V gene encodes CDR1 MGHRA and CDR2 YSYEKL. The V end lost 2 bases, the J end lost 8 bases, and 18 bases lay between the germline ends. The CDR3 loop reads CASSQTRGVLNEKLFF. In nucleotides, the CDR3 is TGCGCCAGCAGCCAAACGAGGGGGGTTTTAAACGAAAAACTGTTTTTT.

The table lists this clonotype with a count of one. A much larger clone differs by one base, so this may be a read error. The V and J genes are TRBV12-3 or TRBV12-4 and TRBJ1-2; no firm D call. CDR3 length equals 15 residues. CDR3 amino acids: CDSSLGKASNYGYTF. CDR3 nucleotide sequence: TGTGACAGCAGTTTGGGTAAAGCCTCTAACTATGGCTACACCTTC.

This clonotype appeared many times. The V call is TRBV10-3, the J call TRBJ2-2; D unclear. Germline V CDR1 and CDR2: ENHRY, SYGVKD. The V and J ends lost 3 bases and 1 base respectively, with 6 bases between them. The length of the CDR3 is 14 residues. The CDR3 nucleotides are TGTGCCATCAGTGAAGGGCAGAACACCGGGGAGCTGTTTTTT. It codes for CAISEGQNTGELFF.

This clonotype has at least ten counts. This chain links TRBV29-1 with TRBJ2-1; no firm D call. Germline V gives CDR1 SQVTM, CDR2 ANQGSEA. V dropped 4 bases and J dropped 10 bases, with 11 bases sitting between them. The CDR3 spans 11 residues. The CDR3 nucleotides are TGCAGCGTTGGGGATGGGTGGGAGCAGTTCTTC. This encodes CSVGDGWEQFF.

This chain joins TRBV3-1 and TRBJ2-7; D is possibly TRBD2 (6 bases). Germline V CDR1 and CDR2: LGHDT, YNNKEL (reference sequence). The germline V and J ends were trimmed by 11 bases and 3 bases, with 23 bases remaining between them. The CDR3 is made up of 15 amino acids. The CDR3, as DNA: TGTGCCTCCACCCAAGCCCGCGCCGGGGGCTACGAGCAGTACTTC. This translates into CASTQARAGGYEQYF.

Ten or more counts support this clonotype. The rearrangement links TRBV6-1 to TRBJ2-2, with D perhaps matching TRBD1 or TRBD2 (6 bases each). Per germline, CDR1 MNHNS and CDR2 SASEGT. V gave up 6 bases and J gave up 4 bases, with 9 bases separating them. This CDR3 contains 13 residues. CDR3 in amino acids: CASRGGLTGELFF. The CDR3 DNA reads as TGTGCCAGCAGAGGGGGACTCACCGGGGAGCTGTTTTTT.

This clonotype was detected many times. The chain employs TRBV12-3 or TRBV12-4 and TRBJ2-1, with D perhaps matching TRBD2 (7 bases). The CDR3 sequence is 14 residues long. Trimming took off 8 bases at V and 7 bases at J, with 18 bases between the two ends. CDR3: CASLKGGGRNEQFF. The CDR3 nucleotides are TGTGCCAGCCTCAAGGGGGGGGGCCGGAATGAGCAGTTCTTC.

This clonotype was recorded at least ten times. This chain uses TRBV10-3 with TRBJ1-2, with 10 bases that match TRBD1. CDR1 is ENHRY and CDR2 is SYGVKD in the germline V gene. The trim removed 2 bases at V and 3 bases at J, leaving 9 bases unmatched. This CDR3 comprises 17 residues. The CDR3 sequence: CAISERGTGVRDYGYTF. CDR3 nucleotide sequence: TGTGCCATCAGTGAGAGGGGGACAGGGGTCCGAGACTATGGCTACACCTTC.

This clonotype has ten or more counts. The chain employs TRBV7-3 and TRBJ1-6, with D possibly matching TRBD1 (5 bases). The CDR3 is 15 amino acids. Germline V gene sequence: CDR1 SGHTA, CDR2 FQGTGA. With 1 base removed from V and 9 bases from J, the gap between germline ends came to 13 bases. CDR3 sequence: CASSLMGTPSSPLHF. The CDR3 coding sequence is TGTGCCAGCAGCTTAATGGGGACCCCATCTTCACCCCTCCACTTT.